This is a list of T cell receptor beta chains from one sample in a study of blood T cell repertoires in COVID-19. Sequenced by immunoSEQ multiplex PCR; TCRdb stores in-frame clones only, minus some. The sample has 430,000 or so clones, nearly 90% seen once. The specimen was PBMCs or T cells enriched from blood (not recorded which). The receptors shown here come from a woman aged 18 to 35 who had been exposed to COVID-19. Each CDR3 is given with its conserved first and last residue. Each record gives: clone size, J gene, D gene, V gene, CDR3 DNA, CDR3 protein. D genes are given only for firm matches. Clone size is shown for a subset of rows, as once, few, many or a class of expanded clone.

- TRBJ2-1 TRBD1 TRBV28 TGTGCCAGCAGTTCCGGGGACAGGGATTACAATGAGCAGTTCTTC CASSSGDRDYNEQFF
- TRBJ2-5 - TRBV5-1 TGCGCCAGCAGCTTGGGTGGGGGAGGCGTGGAGACCCAGTACTTC CASSLGGGGVETQYF
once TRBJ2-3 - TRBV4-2 TGTGCCAGCAGCCCTCAAGGACCTGCTTTCGGGGCAGATACGCAGTATTTT CASSPQGPAFGADTQYF
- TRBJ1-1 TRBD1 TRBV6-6 TGTGCCAGCAGGTCAGGGGGCAAGAGCACTGAAGCTTTCTTT CASRSGGKSTEAFF
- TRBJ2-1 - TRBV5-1 TGCGCCAGCAGCTTGTTGGCTGACTACAATGAGCAGTTCTTC CASSLLADYNEQFF
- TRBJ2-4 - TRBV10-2 TGCGCCAGCAGAGATCAGGGTGAAAACATTCAGTACTTC CASRDQGENIQYF
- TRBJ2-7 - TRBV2 TGTGCCAGCAGTGAAGGCACACAAACCTACGAGCAGTACTTC CASSEGTQTYEQYF
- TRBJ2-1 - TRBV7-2 TGTGCCAGCAGCTTGGACTCTTACAATGAGCAGTTCTTC CASSLDSYNEQFF
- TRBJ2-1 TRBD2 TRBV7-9 TGTGCCAGCAGCTTAAGCGGCCTAGCGGGGGACGATGAGCAGTTCTTC CASSLSGLAGDDEQFF
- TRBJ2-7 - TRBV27 TGTGCCAGCAGTTCCTTAACTAGAACGTTCCTCTACGAGCAGTACTTC CASSSLTRTFLYEQYF
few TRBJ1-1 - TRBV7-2 TGTGCCAGCAGCGCAATGGGGGGTTCAGAAGCTTTCTTT CASSAMGGSEAFF
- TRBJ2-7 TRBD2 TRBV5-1 TGCGCCAGCAGCCAAGGGACTAGCGGGAGTACCTACGAGCAGTACTTC CASSQGTSGSTYEQYF
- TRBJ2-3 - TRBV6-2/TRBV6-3 TGTGCCAGCAGTACCGGGATATGGGATACGCAGTATTTT CASSTGIWDTQYF
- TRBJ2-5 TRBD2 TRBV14 TGTGCCAGCGAAACAGGGCTAGCGGGAGACCGAGAGACCCAGTACTTC CASETGLAGDRETQYF
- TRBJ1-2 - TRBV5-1 TGCGCCAGCAGCTTGGGCGGGTTCTATGGCTACACCTTC CASSLGGFYGYTF
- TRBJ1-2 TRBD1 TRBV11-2 TGTGCCAGCGTACCGGGACAGGGCGACATATATGGCTACACCTTC CASVPGQGDIYGYTF
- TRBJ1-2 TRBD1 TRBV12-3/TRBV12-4 TGTGCCAGCACCTTGAAGGGGGCGGGTGGCTACACCTTC CASTLKGAGGYTF
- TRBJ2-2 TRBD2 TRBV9 TGTGCCAGCAGTGCCACCGGGACTAGCGTATTGAGCGGGGAGCTGTTTTTT CASSATGTSVLSGELFF
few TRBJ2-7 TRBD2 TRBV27 TGTGCCAGCAGTGGTCGGACTAGCGGACCCTACGAGCAGTACTTC CASSGRTSGPYEQYF
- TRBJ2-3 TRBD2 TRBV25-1 TGTGCCAGCAGTGTGGGAGGGTTCCCAGATACGCAGTATTTT CASSVGGFPDTQYF
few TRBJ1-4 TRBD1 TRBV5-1 TGCGCCAGCAGCTCGACAGGGGGCGTTGAAAAACTGTTTTTT CASSSTGGVEKLFF
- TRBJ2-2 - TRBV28 TGTGCCAGCAGTTTAGCGGTGGACACCGGGGAGCTGTTTTTT CASSLAVDTGELFF
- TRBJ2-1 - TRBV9 TGTGCCAGCAGCCCCCCCGGGGGCAATGAGCAGTTCTTC CASSPPGGNEQFF
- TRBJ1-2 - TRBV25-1 TGTGCCAGCGCGGGACTGAGCTATGGCTACACCTTC CASAGLSYGYTF
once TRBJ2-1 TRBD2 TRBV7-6 TGTGCCAGCAGCTTAGTTATACCTAGCGGGGTCGAAGGCAATGAGCAGTTCTTC CASSLVIPSGVEGNEQFF
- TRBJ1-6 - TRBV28 TGTGCCAGCAGGGACGTGACTGGGGGGTCACCCCTCCACTTT CASRDVTGGSPLHF
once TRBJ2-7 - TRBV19 TGTGCCAGTAGTATAGCTTCGACAGCCGGCGAGCAGTACTTC CASSIASTAGEQYF
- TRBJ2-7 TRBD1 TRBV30 TGTGCCTGGAGTGTACTACAGGGGGATCCCTACGAGCAGTACTTC CAWSVLQGDPYEQYF
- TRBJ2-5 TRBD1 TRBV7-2 TGTGCCAGCAGCTTAGCGGCGACAGGGGGGTCCCAGACCCAGTACTTC CASSLAATGGSQTQYF
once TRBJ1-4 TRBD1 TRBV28 TGTGCCAGCAGTCTGTTGTGGACAGGTTCGGGTGAAAAACTGTTTTTT CASSLLWTGSGEKLFF
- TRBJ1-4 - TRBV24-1 TGTGCCACCAGTGATTTAGGGGTAAAACTGTTTTTT CATSDLGVKLFF
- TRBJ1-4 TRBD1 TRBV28 TGTGCCAGCAGTAGACAGGGCGTTTATGAAAAACTGTTTTTT CASSRQGVYEKLFF
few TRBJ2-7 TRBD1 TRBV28 TGTGCCAGCAGTGGAAGGACAGGGGTATACGAGCAGTACTTC CASSGRTGVYEQYF
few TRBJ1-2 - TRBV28 TGTGCCAGCAGTTTCCGGTATGGCTACACCTTC CASSFRYGYTF
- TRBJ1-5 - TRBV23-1 TGCGCCAGCAGTGGGAGGTTTTATCAGCCCCAGCATTTT CASSGRFYQPQHF